This T cell receptor (beta chain) was recovered during a study of OX40 agonist ivuxolimab in advanced cancers. As for the study in general: Patients were treated with ivuxolimab, an agonistic anti-OX40 (CD134) antibody.

Sequenced by immunoSEQ multiplex PCR; TCRdb stores in-frame clones only, minus some. The data show roughly 110,000 clones, around 93% seen once. Concerning this clone: Its antigen remains unidentified.

Overall study findings and caveats: CD4+ and CD8+ blood T cells expanded clonally by week 6 at 0.1 to 3.0 mg/kg.

V lost 4 bases, J lost 2 bases, and 8 bases stayed unmatched. The germline CDR1 and CDR2 sequences are SGHRS and YFSETQ. CDR3 length: 17 residues. This chain links TRBV5-1 with TRBJ2-3; 12 positions match TRBD2. The TCR comes from an adult with an advanced solid tumor such as melanoma, head and neck, liver or kidney cancer. This specimen was CD4+ or CD8+ T cells sorted from blood, taken in a trial of the OX40 agonist ivuxolimab. CDR3 residues: CASSKTSGSLITDTQYF. The CDR3 DNA reads TGCGCCAGCAGCAAGACTAGCGGGAGTCTTATCACAGATACGCAGTATTTT.